This T cell receptor beta chain was documented in a study of blood T cell repertoires in COVID-19. CDR1 SGHTA and CDR2 FQGNSA come from the germline V gene. The CDR3 consists of 14 residues. V gave up 5 bases and J gave up 3 bases; unmatched junction bases: 4. Method: immunoSEQ multiplex PCR; TCRdb's copy keeps in-frame clones and lacks some. The repertoire holds some 200,000 clones, with around 81% as singletons. Sequencing was carried out using peripheral blood. The J gene is TRBJ2-1, the V gene TRBV7-2; 7 bases agree with TRBD2. The sequence was obtained from an older woman with acute or convalescent COVID-19. The CDR3 reads CASSGEGRYNEQFF. The CDR3, as DNA: TGTGCCAGCAGCGGGGAGGGGCGCTACAATGAGCAGTTCTTC.